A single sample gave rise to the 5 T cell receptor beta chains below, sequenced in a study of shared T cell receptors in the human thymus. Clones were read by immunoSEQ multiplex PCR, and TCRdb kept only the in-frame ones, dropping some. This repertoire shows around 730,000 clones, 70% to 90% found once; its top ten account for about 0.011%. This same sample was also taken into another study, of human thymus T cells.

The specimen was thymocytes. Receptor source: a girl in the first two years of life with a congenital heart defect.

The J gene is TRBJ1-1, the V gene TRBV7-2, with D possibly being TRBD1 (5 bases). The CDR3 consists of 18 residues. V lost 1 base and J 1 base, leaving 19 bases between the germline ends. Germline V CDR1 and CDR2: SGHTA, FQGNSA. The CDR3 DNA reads TGTGCCAGCAGCTTAGAGGACATAGTGTTTGAAAAGAACACTGAAGCTTTCTTT. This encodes CASSLEDIVFEKNTEAFF.

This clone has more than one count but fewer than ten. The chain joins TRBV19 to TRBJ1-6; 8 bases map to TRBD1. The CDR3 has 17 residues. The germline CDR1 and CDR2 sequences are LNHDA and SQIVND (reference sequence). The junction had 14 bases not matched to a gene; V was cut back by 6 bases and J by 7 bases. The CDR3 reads CASSLDSRTGKNSPLHF. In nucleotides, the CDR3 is TGTGCCAGTAGCCTCGATTCTCGGACAGGGAAGAATTCACCCCTCCACTTT.

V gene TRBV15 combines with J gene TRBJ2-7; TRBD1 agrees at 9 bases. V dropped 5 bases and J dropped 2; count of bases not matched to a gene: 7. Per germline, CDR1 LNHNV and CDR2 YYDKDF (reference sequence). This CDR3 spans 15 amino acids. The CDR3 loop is CATSLDRGWAYEQYF. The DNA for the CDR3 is TGTGCCACCAGCCTGGACAGGGGATGGGCCTACGAGCAGTACTTC.

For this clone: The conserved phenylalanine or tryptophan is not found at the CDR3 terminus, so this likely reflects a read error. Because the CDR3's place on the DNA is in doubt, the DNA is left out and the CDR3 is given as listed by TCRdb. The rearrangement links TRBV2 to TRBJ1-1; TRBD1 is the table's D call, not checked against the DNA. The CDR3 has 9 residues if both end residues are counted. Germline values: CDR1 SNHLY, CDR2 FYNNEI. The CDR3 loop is CASQTTGGL.

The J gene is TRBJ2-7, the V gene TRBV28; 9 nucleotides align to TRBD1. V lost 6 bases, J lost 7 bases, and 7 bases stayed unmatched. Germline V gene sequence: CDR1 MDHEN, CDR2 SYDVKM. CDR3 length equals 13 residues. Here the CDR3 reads CASSTGGRGEQYF. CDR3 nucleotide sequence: TGTGCCAGCAGCACAGGGGGCAGGGGGGAGCAGTACTTC.